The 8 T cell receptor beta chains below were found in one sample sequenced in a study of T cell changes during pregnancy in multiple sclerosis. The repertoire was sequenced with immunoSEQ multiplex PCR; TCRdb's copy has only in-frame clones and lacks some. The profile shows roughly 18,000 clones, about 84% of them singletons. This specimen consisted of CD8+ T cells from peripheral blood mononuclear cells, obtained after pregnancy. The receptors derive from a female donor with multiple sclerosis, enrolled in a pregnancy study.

The DNA for the CDR3 is TGTGCCAGCAGGTCTGCAAGCGCGGCCTACAATGAGCAGTTCTTC. It specifies CASRSASAAYNEQFF. The chain links TRBV5-4 to TRBJ2-1, with D unresolved. The CDR3 covers 15 residues. CDR1 SGHNT and CDR2 YYREEE come from the germline V gene (reference sequence). V shed 5 bases and J shed 2 bases, with 14 bases lying between them.

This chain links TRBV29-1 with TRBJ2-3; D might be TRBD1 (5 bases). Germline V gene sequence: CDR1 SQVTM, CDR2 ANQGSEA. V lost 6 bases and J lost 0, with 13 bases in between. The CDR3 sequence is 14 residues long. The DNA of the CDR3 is TGCAGCGTCCAAAAGGGGTCTAGCACAGATACGCAGTATTTT. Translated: CSVQKGSSTDTQYF.

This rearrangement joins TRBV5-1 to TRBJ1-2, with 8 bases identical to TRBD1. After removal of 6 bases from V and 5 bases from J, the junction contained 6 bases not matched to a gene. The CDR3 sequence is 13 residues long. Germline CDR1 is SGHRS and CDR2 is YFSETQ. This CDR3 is CASTVQGAYGYTF. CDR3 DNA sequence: TGCGCCAGCACCGTGCAGGGGGCGTATGGCTACACCTTC.

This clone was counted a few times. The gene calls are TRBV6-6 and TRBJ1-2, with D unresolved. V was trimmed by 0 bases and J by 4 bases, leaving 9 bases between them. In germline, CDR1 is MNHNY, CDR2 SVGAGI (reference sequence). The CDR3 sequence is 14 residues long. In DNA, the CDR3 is TGTGCCAGCAGTTACTCCCAGGAAGTCTATGGCTACACCTTC. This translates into CASSYSQEVYGYTF.

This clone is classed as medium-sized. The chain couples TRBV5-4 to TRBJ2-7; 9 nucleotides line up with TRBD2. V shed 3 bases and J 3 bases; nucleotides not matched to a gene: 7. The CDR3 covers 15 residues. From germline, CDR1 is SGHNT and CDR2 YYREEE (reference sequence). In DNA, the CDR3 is TGTGCCAGCAGCTGGCTGGCGGGGGGGAACTACGAGCAGTACTTC. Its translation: CASSWLAGGNYEQYF.

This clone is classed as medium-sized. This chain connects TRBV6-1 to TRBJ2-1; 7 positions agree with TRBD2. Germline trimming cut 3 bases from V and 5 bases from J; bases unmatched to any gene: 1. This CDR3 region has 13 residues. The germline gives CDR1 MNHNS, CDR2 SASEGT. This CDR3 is CASSERENNEQFF. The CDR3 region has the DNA TGTGCCAGCAGTGAGCGGGAGAACAATGAGCAGTTCTTC.

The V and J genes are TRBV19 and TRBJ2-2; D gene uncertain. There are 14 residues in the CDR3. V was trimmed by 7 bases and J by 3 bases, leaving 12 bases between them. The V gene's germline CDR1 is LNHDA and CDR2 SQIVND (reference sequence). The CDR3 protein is CASKGAADTGELFF. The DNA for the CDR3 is TGTGCCAGTAAAGGAGCTGCGGACACCGGGGAGCTGTTTTTT.

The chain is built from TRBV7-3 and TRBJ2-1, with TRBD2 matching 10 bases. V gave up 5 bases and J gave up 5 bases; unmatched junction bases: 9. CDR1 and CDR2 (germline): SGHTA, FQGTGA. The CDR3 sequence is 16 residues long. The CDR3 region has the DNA TGTGCCAGCAGCCGGACTGGACTAGCGGAAAACAATGAGCAGTTCTTC. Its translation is CASSRTGLAENNEQFF.